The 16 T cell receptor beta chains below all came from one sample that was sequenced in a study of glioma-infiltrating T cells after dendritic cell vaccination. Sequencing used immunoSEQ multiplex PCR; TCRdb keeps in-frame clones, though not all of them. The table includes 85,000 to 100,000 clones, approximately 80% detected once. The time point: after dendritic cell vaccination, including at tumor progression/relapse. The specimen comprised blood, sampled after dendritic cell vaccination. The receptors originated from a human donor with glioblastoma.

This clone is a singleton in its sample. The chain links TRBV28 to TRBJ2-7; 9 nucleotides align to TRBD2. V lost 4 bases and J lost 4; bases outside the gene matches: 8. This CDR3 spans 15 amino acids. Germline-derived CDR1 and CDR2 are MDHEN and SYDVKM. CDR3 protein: CASSSPGLAKYEQYF. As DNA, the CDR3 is TGTGCCAGCAGTTCACCGGGACTAGCTAAATACGAGCAGTACTTC.

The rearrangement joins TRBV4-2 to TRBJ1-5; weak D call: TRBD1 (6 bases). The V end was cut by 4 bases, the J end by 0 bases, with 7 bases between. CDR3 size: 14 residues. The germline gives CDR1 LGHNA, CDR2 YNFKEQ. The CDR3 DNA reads TGTGCCAGCAGCCCGGACAGTAGCAATCAGCCCCAGCATTTT. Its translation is CASSPDSSNQPQHF.

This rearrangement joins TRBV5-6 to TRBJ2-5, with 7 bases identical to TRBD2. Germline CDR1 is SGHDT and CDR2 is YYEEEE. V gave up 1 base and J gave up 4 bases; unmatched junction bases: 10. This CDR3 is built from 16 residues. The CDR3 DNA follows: TGTGCCAGCAGCTTGAGCAGGACTAGGAGAGGAGAGACCCAGTACTTC. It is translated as CASSLSRTRRGETQYF.

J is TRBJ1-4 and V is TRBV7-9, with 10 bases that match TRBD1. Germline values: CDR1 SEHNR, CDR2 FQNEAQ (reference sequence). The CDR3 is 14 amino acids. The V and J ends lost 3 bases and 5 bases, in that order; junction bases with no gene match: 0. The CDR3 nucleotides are TGTGCCAGCAGCTTGGGACAGGGGAATGAAAAACTGTTTTTT. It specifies CASSLGQGNEKLFF.

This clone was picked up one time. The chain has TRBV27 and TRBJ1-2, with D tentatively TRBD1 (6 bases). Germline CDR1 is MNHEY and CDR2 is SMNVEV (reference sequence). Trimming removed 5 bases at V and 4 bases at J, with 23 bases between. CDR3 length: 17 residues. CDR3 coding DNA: TGTGCCAGCAGTCAAGGGGGGGTCGGGTTTCAAGTCTATGGCTACACCTTC. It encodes CASSQGGVGFQVYGYTF.

The CDR3 protein is CSVASWPDEQYF. The CDR3 coding sequence is TGCAGCGTTGCTTCGTGGCCAGACGAGCAGTACTTC. The rearrangement joins TRBV29-1 to TRBJ2-7; D ambiguous. Deletions cut 4 bases from V and 5 bases from J, with 12 bases between. Germline V lookup: CDR1 SQVTM, CDR2 ANQGSEA. This CDR3 is built from 12 residues.

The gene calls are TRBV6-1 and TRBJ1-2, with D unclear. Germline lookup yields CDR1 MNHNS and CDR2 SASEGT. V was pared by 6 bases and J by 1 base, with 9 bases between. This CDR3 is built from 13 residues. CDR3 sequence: CASRYQINYGYTF. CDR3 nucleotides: TGTGCCAGCAGGTACCAGATTAACTATGGCTACACCTTC.

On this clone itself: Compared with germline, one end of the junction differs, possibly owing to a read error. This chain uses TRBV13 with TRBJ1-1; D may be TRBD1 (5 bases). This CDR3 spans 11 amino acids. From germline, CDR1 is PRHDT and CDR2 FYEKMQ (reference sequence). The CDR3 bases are TGTGCCAGCAGCCGCCTACTCAGGGTCGACTTT. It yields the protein CASSRLLRVDF.

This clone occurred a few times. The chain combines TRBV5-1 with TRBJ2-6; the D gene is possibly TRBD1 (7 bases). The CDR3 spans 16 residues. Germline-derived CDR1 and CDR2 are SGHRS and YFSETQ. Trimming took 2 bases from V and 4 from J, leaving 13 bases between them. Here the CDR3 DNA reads TGCGCCAGCAGCTTCAGGGGGGTAGGGGGGGCCAACGTCCTGACTTTC. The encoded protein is CASSFRGVGGANVLTF.

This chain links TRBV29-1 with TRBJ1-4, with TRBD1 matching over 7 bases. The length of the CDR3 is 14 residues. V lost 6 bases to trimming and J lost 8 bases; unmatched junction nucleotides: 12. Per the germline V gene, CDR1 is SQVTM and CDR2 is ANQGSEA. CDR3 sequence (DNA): TGCAGCGTCGCAATCGGACAGGTCGGAGAAAAACTGTTTTTT. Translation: CSVAIGQVGEKLFF.

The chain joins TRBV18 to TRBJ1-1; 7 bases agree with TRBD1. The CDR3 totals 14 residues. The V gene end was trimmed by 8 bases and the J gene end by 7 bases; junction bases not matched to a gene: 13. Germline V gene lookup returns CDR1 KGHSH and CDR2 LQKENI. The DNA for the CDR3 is TGTGCCAGCGCCCCAGGACAGGTGGAGGGTGAAGCTTTCTTT. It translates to CASAPGQVEGEAFF.

CDR3 residues: CASQTRDRKETQYF. Here the CDR3 DNA reads TGTGCCAGCCAAACCCGGGACAGAAAAGAGACCCAGTACTTC. The chain carries TRBV21-1 and TRBJ2-5; TRBD1, the table's D call, was not compared with the DNA. TRBV21-1 is shown as a pseudogene. The CDR3 length is 14 residues.

CDR3 amino acids: CASSLVASGRVEQYF. CDR3 coding DNA: TGTGCCAGCAGCTTAGTGGCTAGCGGGAGGGTCGAGCAGTACTTC. This sequence joins TRBV11-2 and TRBJ2-7; 12 nucleotides align to TRBD2. With 1 base clipped from V and 6 bases from J, the junction kept 4 bases outside the gene matches. Germline V gives CDR1 SGHAT, CDR2 FQNNGV. The CDR3 spans 15 residues.

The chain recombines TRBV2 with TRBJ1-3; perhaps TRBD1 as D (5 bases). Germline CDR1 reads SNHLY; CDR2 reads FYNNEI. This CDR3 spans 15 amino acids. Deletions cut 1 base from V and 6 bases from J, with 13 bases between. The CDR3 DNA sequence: TGTGCCAGCAGTGAAGAGGGGATTCCCGTAAACACCATATATTTT. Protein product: CASSEEGIPVNTIYF.

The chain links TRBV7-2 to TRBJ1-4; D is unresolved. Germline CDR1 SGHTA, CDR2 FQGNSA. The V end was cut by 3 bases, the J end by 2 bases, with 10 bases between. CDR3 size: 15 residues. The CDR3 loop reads CASSFSGLTNEKLFF. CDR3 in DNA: TGTGCCAGCAGCTTTAGCGGTTTGACTAATGAAAAACTGTTTTTT.

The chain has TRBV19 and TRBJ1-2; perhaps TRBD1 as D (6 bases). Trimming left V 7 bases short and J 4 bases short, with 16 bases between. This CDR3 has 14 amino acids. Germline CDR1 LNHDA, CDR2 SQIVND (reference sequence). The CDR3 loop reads CASMDRGNSYGYTF. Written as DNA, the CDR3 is TGTGCCAGTATGGACAGAGGAAATAGCTATGGCTACACCTTC.